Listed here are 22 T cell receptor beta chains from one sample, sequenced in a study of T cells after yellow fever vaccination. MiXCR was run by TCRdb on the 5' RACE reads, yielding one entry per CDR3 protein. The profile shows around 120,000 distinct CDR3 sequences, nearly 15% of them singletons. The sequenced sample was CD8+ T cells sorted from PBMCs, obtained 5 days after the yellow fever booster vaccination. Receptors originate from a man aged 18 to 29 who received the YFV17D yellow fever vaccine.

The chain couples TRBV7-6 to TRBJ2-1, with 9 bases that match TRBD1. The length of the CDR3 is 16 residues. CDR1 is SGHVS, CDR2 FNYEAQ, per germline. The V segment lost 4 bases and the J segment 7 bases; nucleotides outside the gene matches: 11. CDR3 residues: CASSSNDRGRGNEQFF. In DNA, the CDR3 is TGTGCCAGCAGCTCCAACGACAGGGGGAGAGGGAATGAGCAGTTCTTC.

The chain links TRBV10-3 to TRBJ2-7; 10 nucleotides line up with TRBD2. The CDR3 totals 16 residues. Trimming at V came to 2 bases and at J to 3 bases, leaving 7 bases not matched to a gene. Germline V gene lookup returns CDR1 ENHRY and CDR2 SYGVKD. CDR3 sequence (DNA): TGTGCCATCAGTGAGGGGTCTAGCGGGGGTCTCTACGAGCAGTACTTC. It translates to CAISEGSSGGLYEQYF.

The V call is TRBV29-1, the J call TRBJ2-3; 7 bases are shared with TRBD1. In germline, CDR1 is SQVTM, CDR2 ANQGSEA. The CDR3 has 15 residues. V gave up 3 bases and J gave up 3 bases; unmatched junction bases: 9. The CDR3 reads CSVDGSIQGTDTQYF. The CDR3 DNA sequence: TGCAGCGTTGATGGGTCAATACAGGGGACAGATACGCAGTATTTT.

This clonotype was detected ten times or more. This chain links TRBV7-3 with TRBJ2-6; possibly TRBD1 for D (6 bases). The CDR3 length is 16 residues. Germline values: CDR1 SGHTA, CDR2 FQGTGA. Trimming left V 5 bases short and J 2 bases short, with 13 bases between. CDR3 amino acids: CASSTQQGPGANVLTF. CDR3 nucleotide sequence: TGTGCCAGCAGCACCCAACAGGGCCCTGGGGCCAACGTCCTGACTTTC.

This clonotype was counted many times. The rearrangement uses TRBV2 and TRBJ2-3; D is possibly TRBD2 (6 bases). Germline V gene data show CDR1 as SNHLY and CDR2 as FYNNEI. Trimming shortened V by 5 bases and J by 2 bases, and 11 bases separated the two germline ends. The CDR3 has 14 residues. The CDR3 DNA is TGTGCCAGCAGTTCCGGGCGGGACACAGATACGCAGTATTTT. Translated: CASSSGRDTDTQYF.

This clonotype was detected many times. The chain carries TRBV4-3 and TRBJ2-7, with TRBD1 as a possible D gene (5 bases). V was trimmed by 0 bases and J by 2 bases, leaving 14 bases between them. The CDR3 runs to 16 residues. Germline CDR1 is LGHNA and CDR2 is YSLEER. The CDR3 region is CASSQEVPGPAYEQYF. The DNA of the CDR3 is TGCGCCAGCAGCCAAGAGGTACCAGGGCCGGCCTACGAGCAGTACTTC.

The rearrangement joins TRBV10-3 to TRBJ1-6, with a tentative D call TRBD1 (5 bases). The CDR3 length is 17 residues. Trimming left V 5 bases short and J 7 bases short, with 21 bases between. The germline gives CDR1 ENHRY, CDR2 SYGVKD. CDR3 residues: CAISMAGGSIENSPLHF. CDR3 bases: TGTGCCATCAGTATGGCGGGGGGTAGTATAGAGAATTCACCCCTCCACTTT.

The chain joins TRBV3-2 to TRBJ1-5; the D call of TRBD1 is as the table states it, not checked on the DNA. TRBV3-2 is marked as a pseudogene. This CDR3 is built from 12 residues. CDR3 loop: CASSQGRQPQHF. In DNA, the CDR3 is TGTGCCAGCAGCCAAGGGCGCCAGCCCCAGCATTTT.

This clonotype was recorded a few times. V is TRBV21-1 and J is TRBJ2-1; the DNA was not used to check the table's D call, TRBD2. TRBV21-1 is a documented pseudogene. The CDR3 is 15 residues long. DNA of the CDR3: TGTGCCAGCAGCAATGTTGAGAGGGAATTCAATGAGCAGTTCTTC. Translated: CASSNVEREFNEQFF.

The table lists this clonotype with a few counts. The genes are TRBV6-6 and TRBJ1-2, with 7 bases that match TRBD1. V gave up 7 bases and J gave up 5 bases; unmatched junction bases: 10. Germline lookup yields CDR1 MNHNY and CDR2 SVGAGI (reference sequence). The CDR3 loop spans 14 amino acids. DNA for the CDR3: TGTGCCAGCACCAAGACAGGGACCTCATATGGCTACACCTTC. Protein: CASTKTGTSYGYTF.

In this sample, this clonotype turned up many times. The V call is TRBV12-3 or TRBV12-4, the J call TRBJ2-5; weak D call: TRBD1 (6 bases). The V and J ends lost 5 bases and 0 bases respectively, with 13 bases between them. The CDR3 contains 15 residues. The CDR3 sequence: CASSPPWTDQETQYF. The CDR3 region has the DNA TGTGCCAGCAGTCCTCCTTGGACAGACCAAGAGACCCAGTACTTC.

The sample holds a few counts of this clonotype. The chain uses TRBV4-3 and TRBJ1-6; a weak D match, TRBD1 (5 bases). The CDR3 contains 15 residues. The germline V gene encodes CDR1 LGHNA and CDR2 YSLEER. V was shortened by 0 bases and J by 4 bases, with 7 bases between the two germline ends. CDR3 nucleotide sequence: TGCGCCAGCAGCCAAGAAGGGGATTATAATTCACCCCTCCACTTT. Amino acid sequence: CASSQEGDYNSPLHF.

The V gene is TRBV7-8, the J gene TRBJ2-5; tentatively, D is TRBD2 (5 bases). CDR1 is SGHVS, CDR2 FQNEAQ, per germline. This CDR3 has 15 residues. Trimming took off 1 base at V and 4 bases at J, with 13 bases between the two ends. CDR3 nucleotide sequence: TGTGCCAGCAGCTTAGACACAGCGGTGGGAGAGACCCAGTACTTC. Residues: CASSLDTAVGETQYF.

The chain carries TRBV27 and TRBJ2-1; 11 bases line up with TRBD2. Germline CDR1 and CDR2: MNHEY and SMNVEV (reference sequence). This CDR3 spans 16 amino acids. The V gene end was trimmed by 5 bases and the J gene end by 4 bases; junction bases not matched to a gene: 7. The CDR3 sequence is CASSLKTSGVYNEQFF. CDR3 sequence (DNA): TGTGCCAGCAGTCTAAAGACTAGCGGGGTATACAATGAGCAGTTCTTC.

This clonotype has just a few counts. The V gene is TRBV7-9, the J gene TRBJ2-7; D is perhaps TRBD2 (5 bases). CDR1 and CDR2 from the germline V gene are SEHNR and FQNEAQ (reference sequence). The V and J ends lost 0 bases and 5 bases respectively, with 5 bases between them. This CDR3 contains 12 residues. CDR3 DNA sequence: TGTGCCAGCAGCTTAGCGGGAGACGAGCAGTACGTC. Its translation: CASSLAGDEQYV.

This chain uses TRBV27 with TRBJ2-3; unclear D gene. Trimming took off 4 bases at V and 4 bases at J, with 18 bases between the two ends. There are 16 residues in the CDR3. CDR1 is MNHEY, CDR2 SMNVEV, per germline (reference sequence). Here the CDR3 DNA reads TGTGCCAGCAGTTCCAGGCTAGGAACCCCACCAGATACGCAGTATTTT. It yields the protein CASSSRLGTPPDTQYF.

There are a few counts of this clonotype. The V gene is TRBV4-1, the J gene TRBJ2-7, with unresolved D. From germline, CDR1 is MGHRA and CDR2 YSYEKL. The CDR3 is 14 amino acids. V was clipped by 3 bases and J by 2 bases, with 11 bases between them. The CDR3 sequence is CASSQQIGPYEQYV. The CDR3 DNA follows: TGCGCCAGCAGCCAGCAAATTGGGCCCTACGAGCAGTACGTC.

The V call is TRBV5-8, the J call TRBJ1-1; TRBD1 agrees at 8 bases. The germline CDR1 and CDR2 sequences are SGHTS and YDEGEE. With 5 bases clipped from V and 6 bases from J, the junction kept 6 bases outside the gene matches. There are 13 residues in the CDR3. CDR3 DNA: TGTGCCAGCAGTCGGAGGACAGGGCCTGAAGCTTTCTTT. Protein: CASSRRTGPEAFF. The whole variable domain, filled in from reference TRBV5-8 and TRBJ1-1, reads EAGVTQSPTHLIKTRGQQATLRCSPISGHTSVYWYQQALGLGLQFLLWYDEGEERNRGNFPPRFSGRQFPNYSSELNVNALELEDSALYLCASSRRTGPEAFFGQGTRLTVV.

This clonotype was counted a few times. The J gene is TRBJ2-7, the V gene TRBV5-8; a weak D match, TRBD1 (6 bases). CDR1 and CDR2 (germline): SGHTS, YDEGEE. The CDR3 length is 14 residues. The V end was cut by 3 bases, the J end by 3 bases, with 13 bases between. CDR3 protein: CASSYRTVNYEQYV. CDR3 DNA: TGTGCCAGCAGCTACAGGACAGTAAACTACGAGCAGTACGTC.

CDR3 sequence reads: CARSLREHRAFF. The CDR3 nucleotides are TGTGCCAGAAGCTTGAGAGAACACCGAGCTTTCTTT. The chain recombines TRBV5-3 with TRBJ1-1, with D unresolved. TRBV5-3 is reported as an ORF; its role is uncertain. V was cut by 1 base and J by 10 bases, with 11 bases left in between. The CDR3 is made up of 12 amino acids.

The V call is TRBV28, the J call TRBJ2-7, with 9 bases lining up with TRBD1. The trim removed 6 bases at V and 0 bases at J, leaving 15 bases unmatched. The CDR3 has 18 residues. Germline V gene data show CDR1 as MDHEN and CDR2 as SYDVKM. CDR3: CASSTGQGRMAVSYEQYV. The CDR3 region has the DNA TGTGCCAGCAGCACAGGACAGGGGCGGATGGCGGTCTCCTACGAGCAGTACGTC.

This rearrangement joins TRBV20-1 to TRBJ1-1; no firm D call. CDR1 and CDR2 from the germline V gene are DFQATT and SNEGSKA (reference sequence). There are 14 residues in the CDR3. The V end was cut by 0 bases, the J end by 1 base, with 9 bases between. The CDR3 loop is CSAREWRRNTEAFF. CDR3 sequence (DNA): TGCAGTGCTAGAGAATGGAGGAGGAACACTGAAGCTTTCTTT.